The 20 T cell receptor beta chains below all came from one sample that was sequenced in a study of T cells in Graves' hyperthyroidism and ophthalmopathy. Authors of the study amplified TCR beta CDR3 regions from RNA transcripts. The primer set for the first-round RT-PCR of the TCR CDR3 was HTBI. TCRdb fed the multiplex PCR reads into MiXCR, producing one record per CDR3 protein. Found here are 550,000 to 700,000 distinct CDR3 sequences, roughly 15% of them singletons; the top ten hold about 4.5%. Sequencing was carried out using blood. The receptors come from a woman aged 40 to 50 with Graves' ophthalmopathy.

The rearrangement uses TRBV3-1 and TRBJ2-5; D is tentatively TRBD1 or TRBD2 (6 bases each). V shed 0 bases and J shed 5 bases, with 19 bases lying between them. The germline V gene encodes CDR1 LGHDT and CDR2 YNNKEL (reference sequence). This CDR3 has 17 amino acids. For the CDR3, the DNA is TGTGCCAGCAGCCAAGATCCCCAGGGGAGGAGGAGGGAGACCCAGTACTTC. Its protein product is CASSQDPQGRRRETQYF.

In its sample, this clonotype was seen many times. The chain links TRBV6-5 to TRBJ2-2, with D perhaps matching TRBD1 (6 bases). V was pared by 4 bases and J by 5 bases, with 11 bases between. The CDR3 has 14 residues. Germline V gives CDR1 MNHEY, CDR2 SVGAGI. This chain's CDR3 is CASSSTGRTGELFF. The CDR3 region has the DNA TGTGCCAGCAGTTCCACAGGGAGAACCGGGGAGCTGTTTTTT.

This clonotype was counted only a few times. The gene calls are TRBV5-1 and TRBJ1-2; 7 bases fit TRBD1. The germline gives CDR1 SGHRS, CDR2 YFSETQ. V was clipped by 4 bases and J by 4 bases; unmatched bases: 10. The CDR3 is 15 amino acids. The CDR3 bases are TGCGCCAGCAGCCCCGGGACAGTGGGGACCTATGGCTACACCTTC. Translated: CASSPGTVGTYGYTF.

This clonotype came up many times. The chain employs TRBV20-1 and TRBJ1-2; D is perhaps TRBD1 (5 bases). Trimming removed 1 base at V and 7 bases at J, with 13 bases between. This CDR3 has 13 amino acids. CDR1 DFQATT and CDR2 SNEGSKA come from the germline V gene (reference sequence). DNA of the CDR3: TGCAGTGCTAGAGCGGGGGATGAGGCTGGCTACACCTTC. Its protein product is CSARAGDEAGYTF.

This clonotype was seen ten or more times. This chain uses TRBV12-3 or TRBV12-4 with TRBJ1-1; D ambiguous. The CDR3 runs 14 residues. The V gene lost 7 bases and the J gene lost 6 bases, with 18 bases spanning the gap. CDR3 sequence: CASTPLEGRAEAFF. The CDR3 DNA is TGTGCCAGCACCCCCCTGGAAGGGAGGGCTGAAGCTTTCTTT.

This clonotype was detected ten times or more. The chain joins TRBV4-1 to TRBJ1-2, with D hard to call. V lost 1 base and J lost 2, with 11 bases in between. The CDR3 has 15 residues. Germline CDR1 MGHRA, CDR2 YSYEKL. The CDR3 region is CASSQGAGYNYGYTF. CDR3 DNA: TGCGCCAGCAGCCAAGGTGCAGGATACAACTATGGCTACACCTTC.

This clonotype was picked up many times. V usage is TRBV20-1 and J usage is TRBJ2-7; D not certain. The CDR3 sequence is 12 residues long. The germline V gene has CDR1 DFQATT and CDR2 SNEGSKA (reference sequence). Trimming stripped 6 bases from V and 3 bases from J, with 12 bases between. The CDR3 loop is CSALDDFYEQYF. In nucleotides, the CDR3 is TGCAGTGCCTTGGACGATTTCTACGAGCAGTACTTC.

The chain has TRBV7-9 and TRBJ2-7; D gene unclear. Trimming shortened V by 2 bases and J by 1 base, and 12 bases separated the two germline ends. The CDR3 has 15 amino acids. Germline values: CDR1 SEHNR, CDR2 FQNEAQ (reference sequence). Written as DNA, the CDR3 is TGTGCCAGCAGCTTACACCTAGGATTTTCCTACGAGCAGTACTTC. It specifies CASSLHLGFSYEQYF.

There are a few counts of this clonotype. The J gene is TRBJ1-2, the V gene TRBV6-4; no reliable D call. Trimming removed 6 bases from V and 7 bases from J, with 9 bases in between. Looked up from germline, CDR1 is MRHNA and CDR2 is SNTAGT. The CDR3 extends over 11 amino acids. CDR3 DNA: TGTGCCAGCAGGAACAAAGGTGGCTACACCTTC. Amino acids: CASRNKGGYTF.

This clonotype has more than one count but fewer than ten. V is TRBV6-1 and J is TRBJ2-2, with a weak D call TRBD1 (5 bases). CDR3 length: 13 residues. Trimming left V 6 bases short and J 6 bases short, with 11 bases between. Germline V CDR1 and CDR2: MNHNS, SASEGT. CDR3 loop: CASRDSWAGELFF. CDR3 nucleotide sequence: TGTGCCAGCAGAGACAGCTGGGCCGGGGAGCTGTTTTTT.

The chain is built from TRBV2 and TRBJ1-1; D is unclear. This CDR3 region has 12 residues. V lost 4 bases and J lost 7, with 10 bases in between. The germline V gene has CDR1 SNHLY and CDR2 FYNNEI. The CDR3 region has the DNA TGTGCCAGCAGTGTTGGATCGGATGAAGCTTTCTTT. Amino acids: CASSVGSDEAFF.

This clonotype was counted at least ten times. The chain combines TRBV6-5 with TRBJ2-7, with D uncertain. This CDR3 region has 13 residues. Trimming pared 2 bases from V and 4 bases from J, leaving 9 bases between. Per germline, CDR1 MNHEY and CDR2 SVGAGI. The CDR3 sequence is CASSYGVGYEQYF. The CDR3 DNA sequence: TGTGCCAGCAGTTACGGGGTCGGATACGAGCAGTACTTC.

This clonotype was seen repeatedly, ten times or more. This chain joins TRBV12-5 and TRBJ1-2; 10 positions match TRBD1. Germline V CDR1 and CDR2: LGHNT, FRNRAP. Losses at the gene ends were 1 base for V and 4 bases for J; bases not matched to a gene: 3. CDR3 length equals 15 residues. Here the CDR3 DNA reads TGTGCTAGTGGTTTGGCCGGGACAGGGGTCTATGGCTACACCTTC. It translates to CASGLAGTGVYGYTF. Full variable domain (rest looked up from reference TRBV12-5 and TRBJ1-2): DARVTQTPRHKVTEMGQEVTMRCQPILGHNTVFWYRQTMMQGLELLAYFRNRAPLDDSGMPKDRFSAEMPDATLATLKIQPSEPRDSAVYFCASGLAGTGVYGYTFGSGTRLTVV.

This clonotype was seen ten or more times. The chain links TRBV12-5 to TRBJ1-5; D unresolved. Between the trimmed V and J ends, which lost 1 base and 4 bases, there was a span of 5 bases. The V gene's germline CDR1 is LGHNT and CDR2 FRNRAP. The CDR3 spans 13 residues. CDR3 nucleotide sequence: TGTGCTAGTGGTTTGGGGCGAAATCAGCCCCAGCATTTT. Protein sequence: CASGLGRNQPQHF. Full variable domain (rest looked up from reference TRBV12-5 and TRBJ1-5): DARVTQTPRHKVTEMGQEVTMRCQPILGHNTVFWYRQTMMQGLELLAYFRNRAPLDDSGMPKDRFSAEMPDATLATLKIQPSEPRDSAVYFCASGLGRNQPQHFGDGTRLSIL.

The gene calls are TRBV19 and TRBJ1-5, with unresolved D. Germline CDR1 reads LNHDA; CDR2 reads SQIVND (reference sequence). This CDR3 comprises 14 residues. The V end was cut by 8 bases, the J end by 0 bases, with 11 bases between. CDR3 DNA: TGTGCCAGTGCTAAAAGTTATAGCAATCAGCCCCAGCATTTT. As protein: CASAKSYSNQPQHF.

V usage is TRBV5-5 and J usage is TRBJ1-5; 8 bases map to TRBD1. V lost 1 base, J lost 4 bases, and 4 bases stayed unmatched. Germline V gene data show CDR1 as SGHKS and CDR2 as YYEKEE (reference sequence). There are 15 residues in the CDR3. CDR3 protein: CASSLHGQGNQPQHF. The CDR3, as DNA: TGTGCCAGCAGCTTGCACGGACAGGGTAATCAGCCCCAGCATTTT.

The rearrangement joins TRBV29-1 to TRBJ2-7; possibly TRBD1 or TRBD2 for D (5 bases each). Trimming pared 4 bases from V and 7 bases from J, leaving 17 bases between. The CDR3 loop spans 13 amino acids. Germline CDR1 is SQVTM and CDR2 is ANQGSEA. The CDR3 sequence: CSVVVGEMKEQYF. CDR3 nucleotides: TGCAGCGTTGTGGTGGGGGAGATGAAGGAGCAGTACTTC.

This clonotype was observed many times. The rearrangement links TRBV2 to TRBJ2-5; D is undetermined. The ends were cut back, 6 bases at V and 3 bases at J, with 11 bases in the middle. Germline lookup yields CDR1 SNHLY and CDR2 FYNNEI. The CDR3 totals 13 residues. The CDR3 reads CASRPPNKETQYF. The CDR3 nucleotides are TGTGCCAGCAGACCTCCCAACAAAGAGACCCAGTACTTC.

The sample holds a few counts of this clonotype. The chain joins TRBV28 to TRBJ1-2; no firm D call. Trimming pared 5 bases from V and 2 bases from J, leaving 24 bases between. Germline V gene sequence: CDR1 MDHEN, CDR2 SYDVKM. This CDR3 spans 18 amino acids. The CDR3 spells CASSPASLYPTANYGYTF. In nucleotides, the CDR3 is TGTGCCAGCAGTCCAGCTTCACTATACCCTACTGCGAACTATGGCTACACCTTC.

In its sample, this clonotype was seen many times. The rearrangement links TRBV12-3 or TRBV12-4 to TRBJ2-5, with D possibly matching TRBD2 (5 bases). V lost 5 bases and J 0 bases, leaving 13 bases between the germline ends. CDR3 length equals 15 residues. CDR3 sequence reads: CASSRGGGYQETQYF. In nucleotides, the CDR3 is TGTGCCAGCAGTCGGGGTGGAGGCTACCAAGAGACCCAGTACTTC.